The rows below give T cell receptor beta chains drawn from one sample of a study of cytomegalovirus exposure and HLA in healthy donors. Only in-frame clones appear in the TCRdb table, and some are missing; sequencing was by immunoSEQ multiplex PCR. This table holds around 120,000 clones, around four fifths found once. The sequencing input was PBMCs. These receptors were taken from a human donor in good health. Each CDR3 is given with its conserved first and last residue. The D gene is left open where the match is weak. Not all rows give a size; the values are once, few, many and, for expanded clones, a class.

TRBV4-1	TRBD1	TRBJ2-1	few	TGCGCCAGCAGCCAGACAGGGGGCGTAGGGCAGTTCTTC	CASSQTGGVGQFF
TRBV6-1	.	TRBJ2-2	once	TGTGCCAGCAGTGAAAGCCTTGTCGGTGGGAACACCGGGGAGCTGTTTTTT	CASSESLVGGNTGELFF
TRBV5-1	.	TRBJ2-5	.	TGCGCCAGCAGCTTGGGAGGGGGCCAAGAGACCCAGTACTTC	CASSLGGGQETQYF
TRBV4-1	.	TRBJ1-5	.	TGCGCCAGCAGCCAAGACCGGAGTAATCAGCCCCAGCATTTT	CASSQDRSNQPQHF
TRBV6-5	.	TRBJ1-3	.	TGTGCCAGCAGTACAGGGAGCTCTGGAAACACCATATATTTT	CASSTGSSGNTIYF
TRBV4-1	TRBD1	TRBJ1-5	.	TGCGCCAGCAGCCAAGATCGGGGACAGGGTTTCAATCAGCCCCAGCATTTT	CASSQDRGQGFNQPQHF
TRBV5-1	.	TRBJ1-1	.	TGCGCCAGCAGCTTGTATCGGGGGAACACTGAAGCTTTCTTT	CASSLYRGNTEAFF
TRBV5-6	TRBD1	TRBJ2-3	few	TGTGCCAGCAGCCCTGCAACACAGGGGGGTTTAGATACGCAGTATTTT	CASSPATQGGLDTQYF
TRBV18	TRBD1	TRBJ2-5	.	TGTGCCAGCTCACCACCCGCAGGGGGAGAGACCCAGTACTTC	CASSPPAGGETQYF
TRBV15	TRBD2	TRBJ2-1	few	TGTGCCACCAGCGGGGGGGAAGACAGCGATGAGCAGTTCTTC	CATSGGEDSDEQFF
TRBV5-1	.	TRBJ1-4	.	TGCGCCAGCAGCTTGGCCGGGGGACCGACTAATGAAAAACTGTTTTTT	CASSLAGGPTNEKLFF
TRBV2	.	TRBJ1-3	.	TGTGCCAGCAGTGTCGACAGACTTAGTGGAAACACCATATATTTT	CASSVDRLSGNTIYF
TRBV29-1	.	TRBJ2-3	.	TGCAGCGTTGAAGAAATGATGGGGCCAGATACGCAGTATTTT	CSVEEMMGPDTQYF
TRBV5-6	TRBD1	TRBJ1-4	few	TGTGCCAGCAGCAGGGGGCGAAGTGAAAAACTGTTTTTT	CASSRGRSEKLFF
TRBV9	.	TRBJ1-2	.	TGTGCCAGCAGCCCGCCCAGTACCTATGGCTACACCTTC	CASSPPSTYGYTF
TRBV9	TRBD2	TRBJ2-5	.	TGTGCCAGCAGCGTAGGCGGGGGGGGAGCAGAGACCCAGTACTTC	CASSVGGGGAETQYF
TRBV6-4	TRBD1	TRBJ1-1	.	TGTGCCAGCAGGACAGGGGAGAACACTGAAGCTTTCTTT	CASRTGENTEAFF